The 13 T cell receptor beta chains presented below share a single source sample, sequenced in a study of PD-L1 blockade in urothelial cancer. Only in-frame clones appear in the TCRdb table, and some are missing; sequencing was by immunoSEQ multiplex PCR. The data show about 76,000 clones, with around 84% seen just once and 4% to 6% held by the top ten. The material sequenced was PBMCs, taken around atezolizumab (anti-PD-L1) treatment. These receptors all come from a man between 65 and 80 years old with urothelial cancer.

This rearrangement joins TRBV6-5 to TRBJ2-1, with TRBD2 identical over 11 bases. Per germline, CDR1 MNHEY and CDR2 SVGAGI. CDR3 length: 16 amino acids. V trimming: 1 base; J trimming: 9 bases; junction bases outside the gene matches: 8. The CDR3: CASSYLTSGIPGEQFF. The DNA of the CDR3 is TGTGCCAGCAGTTACTTGACTAGCGGGATCCCCGGTGAGCAGTTCTTC.

The V gene is TRBV11-2, the J gene TRBJ2-5; D possibly corresponds to TRBD2 (6 bases). Trimming stripped 1 base from V and 2 bases from J, with 11 bases between. Germline loops: CDR1 SGHAT, CDR2 FQNNGV. The CDR3 totals 15 residues. This CDR3 reads CASSLGSGTQETQYF. CDR3 bases: TGTGCCAGCAGCTTAGGGTCCGGGACTCAAGAGACCCAGTACTTC.

Written as DNA, the CDR3 is TGTGCCAGCAGCGTACTGGATACGCAGTATTTT. It is translated as CASSVLDTQYF. The chain uses TRBV7-2 and TRBJ2-3; D ambiguous. V was clipped by 5 bases and J by 6 bases, with 6 bases between them. Germline-derived CDR1 and CDR2 are SGHTA and FQGNSA. The CDR3 runs to 11 residues.

The chain has TRBV10-2 and TRBJ2-7, with TRBD1 matching over 7 bases. The trim removed 2 bases at V and 0 bases at J, leaving 7 bases unmatched. The CDR3 is made up of 16 amino acids. Germline CDR1 is WSHSY and CDR2 is SAAADI. The CDR3 here is CASSEIGTVSSYEQYF. The CDR3 region has the DNA TGCGCCAGCAGTGAGATAGGGACAGTTTCCTCCTACGAGCAGTACTTC.

The chain has TRBV4-1 and TRBJ2-3; maybe TRBD2 (6 bases). The CDR3 covers 16 residues. V dropped 3 bases and J dropped 3 bases, with 16 bases sitting between them. From germline, CDR1 is MGHRA and CDR2 YSYEKL. CDR3 DNA: TGCGCCAGCAGCCAGGTACTAGCACACGGTACAGATACGCAGTATTTT. It encodes CASSQVLAHGTDTQYF.

The chain recombines TRBV27 with TRBJ1-5, with a weak D call TRBD1 (5 bases). CDR1 is MNHEY, CDR2 SMNVEV, per germline (reference sequence). The CDR3 is 20 amino acids. The V end lost 2 bases, the J end lost 0 bases, and 23 bases lay between the germline ends. The CDR3 nucleotides read TGTGCCAGCAGTTTAAAGGCCGGTACAGGCCGGTTCAGTAGCAATCAGCCCCAGCATTTT. Protein sequence: CASSLKAGTGRFSSNQPQHF.

V and J are TRBV12-5 and TRBJ1-2, with 7 bases fitting TRBD1. The germline CDR1 and CDR2 sequences are LGHNT and FRNRAP. V gave up 3 bases and J gave up 6 bases; unmatched junction bases: 7. The CDR3 sequence is 14 residues long. The CDR3 DNA is TGTGCTAGTGGTTTCAACCGGGACAGAAATGGCTACACCTTC. Translating gives CASGFNRDRNGYTF.

The V gene is TRBV10-3, the J gene TRBJ1-1; possibly TRBD1 for D (5 bases). CDR1 and CDR2 from the germline V gene are ENHRY and SYGVKD. Between the trimmed V and J ends, which lost 2 bases and 1 base, there was a span of 5 bases. CDR3 size: 13 residues. CDR3 sequence reads: CAISETGNTEAFF. The CDR3 coding sequence is TGTGCCATCAGTGAGACAGGGAACACTGAAGCTTTCTTT.

This chain links TRBV7-3 with TRBJ2-1; TRBD1 matches at 8 bases. The germline V gene has CDR1 SGHTA and CDR2 FQGTGA. Trimming at V came to 8 bases and at J to 3 bases, leaving 9 bases not matched to a gene. The CDR3 sequence is 15 residues long. CDR3 region: CASRIDRGSYNEQFF. CDR3 nucleotides: TGTGCCAGCCGAATAGACAGGGGAAGCTACAATGAGCAGTTCTTC.

The chain carries TRBV4-2 and TRBJ2-2, with TRBD2 matching over 9 bases. Germline assignment: CDR1 LGHNA and CDR2 YNFKEQ. The CDR3 runs 16 residues. Germline trimming cut 4 bases from V and 2 bases from J; bases unmatched to any gene: 5. The CDR3, as DNA: TGTGCCAGCAGCCCCCGGACTAGCGTAAACACCGGGGAGCTGTTTTTT. It specifies CASSPRTSVNTGELFF.

The J gene is TRBJ1-5, the V gene TRBV5-1, with D possibly being TRBD1 (5 bases). Germline V gene data show CDR1 as SGHRS and CDR2 as YFSETQ. The CDR3 covers 16 residues. V was cut by 0 bases and J by 0 bases, with 10 bases left in between. The CDR3 DNA reads TGCGCCAGCAGCTTGGAGGGGATGTATAGCAATCAGCCCCAGCATTTT. This codes for CASSLEGMYSNQPQHF.

This chain connects TRBV5-4 to TRBJ2-7, with D perhaps TRBD1 (5 bases). The ends were cut back, 2 bases at V and 0 bases at J, with 9 bases in the middle. The CDR3 spans 14 residues. Germline V gives CDR1 SGHNT, CDR2 YYREEE (reference sequence). This CDR3 reads CASSLDSSSYEQYF. The CDR3 DNA is TGTGCCAGCAGCTTAGACAGCTCCTCCTACGAGCAGTACTTC.

This clone was detected once. The chain recombines TRBV5-1 with TRBJ2-2, with TRBD1 matching over 7 bases. Trimming at V came to 0 bases and at J to 2 bases, leaving 4 bases not matched to a gene. The V gene's germline CDR1 is SGHRS and CDR2 YFSETQ. This CDR3 region has 16 residues. The CDR3 coding sequence is TGCGCCAGCAGCTTGGTGACAGGGTTAAACACCGGGGAGCTGTTTTTT. This translates into CASSLVTGLNTGELFF.